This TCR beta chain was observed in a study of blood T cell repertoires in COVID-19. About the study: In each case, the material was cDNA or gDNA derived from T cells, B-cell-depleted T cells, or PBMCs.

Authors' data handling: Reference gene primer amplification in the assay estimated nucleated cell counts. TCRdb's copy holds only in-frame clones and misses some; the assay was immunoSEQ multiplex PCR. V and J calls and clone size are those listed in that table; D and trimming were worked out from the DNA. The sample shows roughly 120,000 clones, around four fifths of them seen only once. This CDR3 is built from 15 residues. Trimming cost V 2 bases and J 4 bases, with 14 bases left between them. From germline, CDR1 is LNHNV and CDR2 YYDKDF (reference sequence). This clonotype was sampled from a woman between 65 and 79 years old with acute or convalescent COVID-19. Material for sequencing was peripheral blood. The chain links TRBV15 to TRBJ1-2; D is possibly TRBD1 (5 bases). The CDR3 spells CATSRTVSGGYGYTF. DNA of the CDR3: TGTGCCACCAGCAGAACGGTCTCCGGGGGCTATGGCTACACCTTC.